This T cell receptor beta chain comes out of a study of response to subunit inactivated influenza vaccine listed by TCRdb under 2018. Study-level background: Deep quantitative profiling of the T cell receptor repertoire was used in the study to follow responses to a trivalent subunit inactivated influenza vaccine. Here is what the overall study found, with its caveats: According to the authors, only a limited number of new T cells may be recruited by each seasonal influenza vaccination.

The CDR3 contains 15 residues, cysteine and phenylalanine counted. The sequence is cut down to CDR3 DNA, 45 bases in frame from base 1. Between the V and J ends, shortened by 3 bases and 8 bases respectively, the junction contains 14 bases. Of note for this clonotype: No antigen is known for it. Base-call qualities are not available, and no considerably larger clone is one nucleotide away.

Receptor amplification or capture employed RT-PCR. The instrument was an Illumina HiSeq 2500. TCRdb trimmed the raw reads at Q25, called clones with MiXCR and kept productive beta chains. For every CDR3 protein sequence, its rows merge into one entry that carries the most common genes and DNA. This sample holds around 190,000 distinct CDR3 sequences; approximately 15% were observed only once. Roughly 24% of the sample belongs to the ten largest clones. The rearrangement joined TRBV12-3 or TRBV12-4 to TRBJ1-6; possibly the D gene is TRBD1, per 5 matching bases. The TCR comes from a man aged 50 to 59 who received an inactivated influenza vaccine. Donor details come from another sample of the same person, matched by shared clones. The sample in question was CD8+ T cells sorted from PBMCs, obtained approximately 5 days after vaccination. The nucleotide sequence is given as TGTGCCAGCAGTTTGGGGCAGGGATTTTATTCACCCCTCCACTTT. It translates as CASSLGQGFYSPLHF.